This T cell receptor beta chain was sequenced during a study of T cell clonality in common variable immunodeficiency. Profiled with immunoSEQ multiplex PCR; TCRdb holds only in-frame clones, not every one. The repertoire yields 75,000 to 85,000 clones, none seen only once; the top ten contain 0.65% to 0.8%. This clone appeared many times. Antigen specificity is unknown. Read data end 3 residues before the CDR3 end; the end is taken from the germline J gene. The V gene's germline CDR1 is SGHTS and CDR2 YDEGEE. V gave up 0 bases and J gave up 6 bases, with 10 bases separating them. The CDR3 extends over 14 amino acids. Donors gave roughly 5 to 8 ml heparinized peripheral whole blood. Overall study findings and caveats: Compared with controls, CVID subjects had fewer shared TCRbeta clones. Common variable immunodeficiency TCR beta sequences reportedly had fewer deletions and N-nucleotide insertions.

The origin of this receptor is a person aged 18 to 75 in good health. Material: peripheral blood mononuclear cells. The chain has TRBV5-8 and TRBJ1-5; possible D gene TRBD1, 6 bases. The chain's CDR3 is CASSLAGATQPQHF. The sequenced part of the CDR3 DNA is TGTGCCAGCAGCTTGGCAGGGGCCACTCAGCCC.